This T cell receptor beta chain was profiled in a study of cytomegalovirus exposure and HLA in healthy donors. With 60 Vbeta and 13 Jbeta primers, the PCR was carried out. In the original processing: Approximately 79 million unique TCR beta chains, roughly 11 million of them shared, were counted by a later analysis. Data came from immunoSEQ multiplex PCR; TCRdb stores just in-frame clones and leaves some out. V, J and clone size derive from that table, while D and trimming were established from the DNA sequence. The repertoire has more than 95,000 clones, around 76% of them found once; the top ten carry 10%. Points from the study as a whole: In an earlier analysis, productive rearrangement rates for most beta V segments clustered near 87% or 30%. What a later analysis showed was that several of the most significant clusters appeared linked to common viral pathogens. Relative to equally common others, HLA-associated TCR beta chains showed greater clonal expansion in a later analysis.

Concerning this clone: Its antigen is currently unknown. An end of the junction differs from the germline gene, which may be a read error.

The clonotype comes from a young woman in good health and CMV-seropositive. Sequencing was done on a sample of PBMCs.

CDR3 DNA: TGTGCCAGCAGATTAGAGGGGAAGGGTGGCTCCACTGAAGCTTTCTTT. Its protein product is CASRLEGKGGSTEAFF. The rearrangement joins TRBV7-9 to TRBJ1-1; D might be TRBD1 (5 bases). Per germline, CDR1 SEHNR and CDR2 FQNEAQ (reference sequence). The CDR3 sequence is 16 residues long.